Each of the 27 T cell receptor beta chains below was sequenced from the same sample in a study of vaccination and CD4 T cells after COVID-19. As to treatment: approximately nine-day PBMC culture with coronavirus spike peptide pools or control peptides (ViraFEST assay). These receptors have no known antigen. CD4+ T cells that had been cultured provided DNA sequenced with the Oncomine TCR Beta short-read assay. TCRdb reanalysed the PCR reads using MiXCR and keeps one entry per CDR3 protein. The table shows more than 15,000 distinct CDR3 sequences, with 40% to 50% occurring only once. Specimen: cultured CD4+ T cells from blood. These receptors came from a human donor with COVID-19.

The rearrangement joins TRBV11-2 to TRBJ2-5; TRBD1 matches 7 bases. Germline CDR1 SGHAT, CDR2 FQNNGV. CDR3 length: 15 residues. V dropped 5 bases and J dropped 5; count of bases not matched to a gene: 11. The CDR3 here is CASSTRTGGQETQYF. The DNA for the CDR3 is TGTGCCAGCAGCACCCGGACAGGAGGCCAGGAGACCCAGTACTTC.

The rearrangement links TRBV12-3 or TRBV12-4 to TRBJ1-5; 8 nucleotides line up with TRBD1. Losses at the gene ends were 1 base for V and 7 bases for J; bases not matched to a gene: 6. This CDR3 is 15 amino acids long. The DNA of the CDR3 is TGTGCCAGCAGTTTAGACGGGACAGGTCACCAGCCCCAGCATTTT. This codes for CASSLDGTGHQPQHF.

In this sample, this clonotype turned up a few times. The chain recombines TRBV7-2 with TRBJ1-2; 9 nucleotides match TRBD1. CDR1 and CDR2 (germline): SGHTA, FQGNSA. J lost 4 bases, V lost 1 base, and 13 bases had no gene match. The CDR3 runs to 18 residues. The CDR3 protein is CASSLDGPRTGASYGYTF. CDR3 nucleotide sequence: TGTGCCAGCAGCTTAGATGGCCCAAGGACAGGGGCAAGCTATGGCTACACCTTC.

V is TRBV28 and J is TRBJ1-5, with 9 bases lining up with TRBD1. J was trimmed by 3 bases and V by 3 bases; bases with no gene match: 9. From germline, CDR1 is MDHEN and CDR2 SYDVKM. This CDR3 spans 17 amino acids. The CDR3 region is CASSFPPGTGNNQPQHF. The CDR3 nucleotides read TGTGCCAGCAGTTTTCCCCCCGGGACAGGGAACAATCAGCCCCAGCATTTT. The complete variable domain, with remaining parts taken from reference TRBV28 and TRBJ1-5, reads DVKVTQSSRYLVKRTGEKVFLECVQDMDHENMFWYRQDPGLGLRLIYFSYDVKMKEKGDIPEGYSVSREKKERFSLILESASTNQTSMYLCASSFPPGTGNNQPQHFGDGTRLSIL.

This clonotype was seen a single time. The V gene is TRBV7-9, the J gene TRBJ1-2; TRBD1 aligns across 7 bases. This CDR3 has 18 residues. Germline trimming cut 6 bases from V and 3 bases from J; bases unmatched to any gene: 19. The V gene's germline CDR1 is SEHNR and CDR2 FQNEAQ (reference sequence). DNA of the CDR3: TGTGCCAGCAGGACAAGGGGGAGTCCCGGGACAGAGGACTATGGCTACACCTTC. Translation: CASRTRGSPGTEDYGYTF.

Here the CDR3 DNA reads TGCGCCAGCAGCTCTCCCGACAGGGCGGCCGAGACCCAGTACTTC. Residues: CASSSPDRAAETQYF. This chain links TRBV4-1 with TRBJ2-5; 7 bases align to TRBD1. Germline lookup yields CDR1 MGHRA and CDR2 YSYEKL. The V gene end was trimmed by 5 bases and the J gene end by 5 bases; junction bases not matched to a gene: 11. The CDR3 runs 15 residues.

The chain joins TRBV27 to TRBJ2-7; possibly TRBD2 for D (7 bases). CDR3 length equals 16 residues. Germline CDR1 is MNHEY and CDR2 is SMNVEV (reference sequence). Trimming pared 0 bases from V and 2 bases from J, leaving 14 bases between. CDR3 sequence: CASSLSGGGDPYEQYF. DNA of the CDR3: TGTGCCAGCAGTTTATCCGGCGGGGGCGACCCCTACGAGCAGTACTTC.

This clonotype came up a few times. The CDR3 DNA reads TGCGCCAGCAGTGAATCGGGATATTCACCCCTCCACTTT. Its protein product is CASSESGYSPLHF. The chain recombines TRBV10-2 with TRBJ1-6; no definite D call. This CDR3 has 13 amino acids. Germline lookup yields CDR1 WSHSY and CDR2 SAAADI. The V gene lost 3 bases and the J gene lost 8 bases, with 8 bases spanning the gap.

V and J are TRBV19 and TRBJ2-3; D is ambiguous. V was cut by 1 base and J by 1 base, with 12 bases left in between. CDR3 length equals 16 residues. Germline CDR1 is LNHDA and CDR2 is SQIVND (reference sequence). Here the CDR3 reads CASSIGDTVRTDTQYF. CDR3 coding DNA: TGTGCCAGTAGTATAGGAGACACAGTTCGCACAGATACGCAGTATTTT.

V gene TRBV6-1 combines with J gene TRBJ1-5, with D perhaps matching TRBD1 (6 bases). Germline CDR1 and CDR2: MNHNS and SASEGT. The germline V and J ends were trimmed by 0 bases and 6 bases, with 12 bases remaining between them. CDR3 size: 15 residues. This chain's CDR3 is CASSEANRVAQPQHF. CDR3 bases: TGTGCCAGCAGTGAAGCCAACAGGGTCGCTCAGCCCCAGCATTTT.

The V and J genes are TRBV7-9 and TRBJ1-5, with a tentative D call TRBD1 (5 bases). Per the germline V gene, CDR1 is SEHNR and CDR2 is FQNEAQ (reference sequence). V lost 5 bases, J lost 4 bases, and 12 bases lay in between. The CDR3 has 14 amino acids. In DNA, the CDR3 is TGTGCCAGCAGCCCTTTGGGACCTAATCAGCCCCAGCATTTT. It codes for CASSPLGPNQPQHF. The whole variable domain, remainder taken from reference TRBV7-9 and TRBJ1-5, is DTGVSQNPRHKITKRGQNVTFRCDPISEHNRLYWYRQTLGQGPEFLTYFQNEAQLEKSRLLSDRFSAERPKGSFSTLEIQRTEQGDSAMYLCASSPLGPNQPQHFGDGTRLSIL.

The V and J genes are TRBV7-9 and TRBJ1-3, with 8 bases identical to TRBD1. V shed 0 bases and J 8 bases; nucleotides not matched to a gene: 3. Germline V gene data show CDR1 as SEHNR and CDR2 as FQNEAQ (reference sequence). The CDR3 has 14 residues. CDR3 protein: CASSLAQGGHTIYF. CDR3 bases: TGTGCCAGCAGCTTAGCACAGGGGGGGCACACCATATATTTT.

This clonotype was counted a few times. As DNA, the CDR3 is TGTGCCAGCAGGCCAGGGAATGAAGATACGCAGTATTTT. Amino acid sequence: CASRPGNEDTQYF. The chain uses TRBV27 and TRBJ2-3; the D gene is possibly TRBD1 (5 bases). The CDR3 covers 13 residues. Trimming took off 6 bases at V and 5 bases at J, with 12 bases between the two ends. Germline V gives CDR1 MNHEY, CDR2 SMNVEV (reference sequence).

The V call is TRBV6-1, the J call TRBJ1-1; D gene uncertain. The V and J ends lost 9 bases and 1 base respectively, with 9 bases between them. The CDR3 runs 12 residues. In germline, CDR1 is MNHNS, CDR2 SASEGT. The CDR3 DNA follows: TGTGCCAGTCCAGAGGGGAACACTGAAGCTTTCTTT. This codes for CASPEGNTEAFF.

V gene TRBV20-1 combines with J gene TRBJ2-7; the D is unclear. Trimming took off 2 bases at V and 2 bases at J, with 4 bases between the two ends. This CDR3 contains 11 residues. Per the germline V gene, CDR1 is DFQATT and CDR2 is SNEGSKA (reference sequence). CDR3 amino acids: CSARQAYEQYF. CDR3 bases: TGCAGTGCTAGACAGGCCTACGAGCAGTACTTC.

This clonotype turned up a few times. The chain combines TRBV11-2 with TRBJ2-1; D unresolved. Trimming left V 5 bases short and J 5 bases short, with 13 bases between. The CDR3 has 14 amino acids. Germline V gene lookup returns CDR1 SGHAT and CDR2 FQNNGV. This CDR3 is CASSQLRNHNEQFF. CDR3 DNA: TGTGCCAGCAGCCAGCTCAGGAACCACAATGAGCAGTTCTTC. Filled out from reference TRBV11-2 and TRBJ2-1, the complete variable domain reads EAGVAQSPRYKIIEKRQSVAFWCNPISGHATLYWYQQILGQGPKLLIQFQNNGVVDDSQLPKDRFSAERLKGVDSTLKIQPAKLEDSAVYLCASSQLRNHNEQFFGPGTRLTVL.

The genes are TRBV11-2 and TRBJ1-1, with TRBD1 identical over 9 bases. The CDR3 has 14 amino acids. Per germline, CDR1 SGHAT and CDR2 FQNNGV. After removal of 5 bases from V and 1 base from J, the junction contained 2 bases not matched to a gene. CDR3 sequence (DNA): TGTGCCAGCAGCGTGGGACAGGGGAACACTGAAGCTTTCTTT. Translated, it gives CASSVGQGNTEAFF.

The V call is TRBV15, the J call TRBJ2-3; D unclear. The length of the CDR3 is 13 residues. Germline assignment: CDR1 LNHNV and CDR2 YYDKDF (reference sequence). V dropped 4 bases and J dropped 4 bases, with 9 bases sitting between them. The CDR3 DNA reads as TGTGCCACCAGCACCGTTTACGCAGATACGCAGTATTTT. Translating it yields CATSTVYADTQYF.

CDR3 nucleotides: TGTGCCACCAGCAGGGAGGGACAGGGGGCAAATCAGCCCCAGCATTTT. As protein: CATSREGQGANQPQHF. The rearrangement uses TRBV15 and TRBJ1-5; TRBD1 aligns across 12 bases. This CDR3 contains 16 residues. CDR1 and CDR2 (germline): LNHNV, YYDKDF (reference sequence). V was pared by 3 bases and J by 4 bases, with 4 bases of the junction left unmatched.

The chain joins TRBV7-2 to TRBJ2-7; 7 nucleotides align to TRBD1. Per the germline V gene, CDR1 is SGHTA and CDR2 is FQGNSA. With V trimmed by 6 bases and J by 4 bases, 15 bases remained unmatched. The CDR3 is 16 residues long. Here the CDR3 DNA reads TGTGCCAGCAGTTCCCGCTCGCAGGGGGATCGATACGAGCAGTACTTC. It yields the protein CASSSRSQGDRYEQYF. Variable domain in full (rest from reference TRBV7-2 and TRBJ2-7): GAGVSQSPSNKVTEKGKDVELRCDPISGHTALYWYRQSLGQGLEFLIYFQGNSAPDKSGLPSDRFSAERTGGSVSTLTIQRTQQEDSAVYLCASSSRSQGDRYEQYFGPGTRLTVT.

The J gene is TRBJ2-5, the V gene TRBV7-2; D gene ambiguous. The germline CDR1 and CDR2 sequences are SGHTA and FQGNSA. V was pared by 1 base and J by 7 bases, with 7 bases between. The CDR3 is made up of 12 amino acids. The CDR3 coding sequence is TGTGCCAGCAGCTTAGTGGTTCGGACCCAGTACTTC. Its translation: CASSLVVRTQYF.

The chain recombines TRBV5-1 with TRBJ1-1, with a tentative D call TRBD1 (6 bases). Germline V gene lookup returns CDR1 SGHRS and CDR2 YFSETQ. This CDR3 spans 15 amino acids. V was pared by 0 bases and J by 1 base, with 10 bases between. The CDR3: CASSLAGAGNTEAFF. The CDR3 DNA reads as TGCGCCAGCAGCTTGGCAGGGGCGGGGAACACTGAAGCTTTCTTT. Filled out from reference TRBV5-1 and TRBJ1-1, the complete variable domain reads KAGVTQTPRYLIKTRGQQVTLSCSPISGHRSVSWYQQTPGQGLQFLFEYFSETQRNKGNFPGRFSGRQFSNSRSEMNVSTLELGDSALYLCASSLAGAGNTEAFFGQGTRLTVV.

The chain is built from TRBV28 and TRBJ2-3; possible D gene TRBD2, 5 bases. Looked up from germline, CDR1 is MDHEN and CDR2 is SYDVKM. With 3 bases removed from V and 4 bases from J, the gap between germline ends came to 14 bases. The CDR3 has 15 amino acids. CDR3 protein: CASSLVTRAADTQYF. The DNA of the CDR3 is TGTGCCAGCAGTTTGGTTACTAGAGCAGCAGATACGCAGTATTTT.

The chain employs TRBV5-4 and TRBJ2-2; maybe TRBD2 (5 bases). V was cut by 8 bases and J by 6 bases, with 17 bases left in between. The length of the CDR3 is 14 residues. CDR1 is SGHNT, CDR2 YYREEE, per germline (reference sequence). The CDR3 protein is CASSNGWGAGELFF. CDR3 nucleotide sequence: TGTGCCAGTTCTAACGGATGGGGAGCCGGGGAGCTGTTTTTT.

The CDR3 sequence is CASSRGRPTNEKLFF. CDR3 DNA: TGCGCCAGCAGCCGAGGACGCCCAACTAATGAAAAACTGTTTTTT. J is TRBJ1-4 and V is TRBV5-1; no definite D call. The V gene's germline CDR1 is SGHRS and CDR2 YFSETQ. The CDR3 has 15 residues. V lost 4 bases and J 0 bases, leaving 10 bases between the germline ends.

The chain joins TRBV6-1 to TRBJ1-3; TRBD1 agrees at 7 bases. Germline CDR1 reads MNHNS; CDR2 reads SASEGT. The CDR3 has 19 residues. Trimming at V came to 6 bases and at J to 3 bases, leaving 20 bases not matched to a gene. The CDR3 spells CASSRGSLTTGVGGNTIYF. Written as DNA, the CDR3 is TGTGCCAGCAGCCGCGGATCACTTACTACAGGGGTGGGTGGAAACACCATATATTTT.

This chain uses TRBV20-1 with TRBJ2-5; possible D gene TRBD1, 5 bases. Germline V gene data show CDR1 as DFQATT and CDR2 as SNEGSKA (reference sequence). Between the trimmed V and J ends, which lost 3 bases and 4 bases, there was a span of 6 bases. The CDR3 runs 11 residues. The CDR3 loop is CSARTVETQYF. The CDR3 nucleotides are TGCAGTGCTAGGACAGTAGAGACCCAGTACTTC.